The 17 T cell receptor beta chains in this list originate from one sample, sequenced in a study of blood T cell repertoires in COVID-19. Sequencing was performed with immunoSEQ multiplex PCR; in TCRdb, only in-frame clones are kept and a portion is missing. The sample carries 150,000 to 200,000 clones, approximately 86% recorded once. The material sequenced was peripheral blood. These receptors were collected from a woman aged 40 to 50 with COVID-19, enrolled during active disease.

The genes are TRBV11-2 and TRBJ2-7, with D perhaps matching TRBD1 (6 bases). V lost 4 bases, J lost 4 bases, and 14 bases lay in between. Germline V gene lookup returns CDR1 SGHAT and CDR2 FQNNGV. This CDR3 contains 14 residues. CDR3 sequence (DNA): TGTGCCAGCAGCTCGACAGGTGGAGGATACGAGCAGTACGTC. Protein sequence: CASSSTGGGYEQYV.

The chain is built from TRBV19 and TRBJ1-2, with a tentative D call TRBD1 (6 bases). The germline gives CDR1 LNHDA, CDR2 SQIVND (reference sequence). Between the trimmed V and J ends, which lost 3 bases and 9 bases, there was a span of 11 bases. The CDR3 spans 12 residues. CDR3 in amino acids: CASSMNRESYTF. Written as DNA, the CDR3 is TGTGCCAGTAGTATGAACAGGGAAAGCTACACCTTC.

CDR3 nucleotide sequence: TGCAGCGGGCGGGAGGGGGTCACCGGGGAGCTGTTTTTT. This translates into CSGREGVTGELFF. The gene calls are TRBV29-1 and TRBJ2-2; TRBD2 matches at 9 bases. The CDR3 is 13 amino acids. V lost 7 bases and J lost 4; bases outside the gene matches: 4. Germline V gives CDR1 SQVTM, CDR2 ANQGSEA.

The V and J genes are TRBV2 and TRBJ2-5; 10 nucleotides align to TRBD2. Germline CDR1 and CDR2: SNHLY and FYNNEI. CDR3 length equals 14 residues. After removal of 6 bases from V and 5 bases from J, the junction contained 6 bases not matched to a gene. The CDR3 DNA reads as TGTGCCAGCAGACTAGCGGGATCTGGGGAGACCCAGTACTTC. This translates into CASRLAGSGETQYF.

The chain has TRBV2 and TRBJ2-7, with 11 nucleotides matching TRBD2. The germline CDR1 and CDR2 sequences are SNHLY and FYNNEI. The CDR3 covers 14 residues. The V and J ends lost 5 bases and 2 bases, in that order; junction bases with no gene match: 2. In DNA, the CDR3 is TGTGCCAGCAGTCTAGCGGGGGGACCCTACGAGCAGTACGTC. As protein: CASSLAGGPYEQYV.

The V and J genes are TRBV5-4 and TRBJ2-2; 9 positions match TRBD2. V shed 0 bases, J shed 4 bases, and the junction held 4 bases outside the gene matches. The CDR3 runs to 16 residues. Looked up from germline, CDR1 is SGHNT and CDR2 is YYREEE (reference sequence). The CDR3 sequence: CASSLELAGPTGELFF. The DNA of the CDR3 is TGTGCCAGCAGCTTGGAGCTAGCGGGACCCACCGGGGAGCTGTTTTTT.

The CDR3 region has the DNA TGTGCCACCAGCAGAGTTCGCCGGGAGGCAAACATTCAGTACTTC. Amino acids: CATSRVRREANIQYF. This rearrangement joins TRBV15 to TRBJ2-4; TRBD2 agrees at 7 bases. Germline V gene data show CDR1 as LNHNV and CDR2 as YYDKDF (reference sequence). This CDR3 spans 15 amino acids. V lost 1 base and J lost 6; bases outside the gene matches: 6. Full variable domain (missing parts from reference TRBV15 and TRBJ2-4): DAMVIQNPRYQVTQFGKPVTLSCSQTLNHNVMYWYQQKSSQAPKLLFHYYDKDFNNEADTPDNFQSRRPNTSFCFLDIRSPGLGDTAMYLCATSRVRREANIQYFGAGTRLSVL.

This clone came up once. The chain employs TRBV11-2 and TRBJ1-3; D gene ambiguous. Deletions cut 0 bases from V and 4 bases from J, with 7 bases between. This CDR3 has 14 amino acids. The germline V gene encodes CDR1 SGHAT and CDR2 FQNNGV. CDR3 in amino acids: CASSLDLGGNTIYF. CDR3 nucleotide sequence: TGTGCCAGCAGCTTAGATCTTGGCGGAAACACCATATATTTT.

The chain joins TRBV28 to TRBJ2-1; no reliable D call. Trimming removed 5 bases at V and 2 bases at J, with 13 bases between. Germline lookup yields CDR1 MDHEN and CDR2 SYDVKM. The CDR3 has 15 amino acids. Here the CDR3 reads CASSTLTLPYNEQFF. The CDR3 DNA sequence: TGTGCCAGCAGTACCTTGACTTTACCCTACAATGAGCAGTTCTTC.

This chain connects TRBV7-8 to TRBJ2-3; the match to TRBD1 covers 9 bases. The CDR3 totals 14 residues. Losses at the gene ends were 5 bases for V and 4 bases for J; bases not matched to a gene: 4. CDR1 and CDR2 from the germline V gene are SGHVS and FQNEAQ. The CDR3 DNA reads as TGTGCCAGCAGCCGACAGGGGGTTGCAGATACGCAGTATTTT. This encodes CASSRQGVADTQYF.

The chain has TRBV4-2 and TRBJ1-6, with D unresolved. This CDR3 spans 14 amino acids. The V end was cut by 7 bases, the J end by 5 bases, with 12 bases between. In germline, CDR1 is LGHNA, CDR2 YNFKEQ. CDR3 nucleotides: TGTGCCAGCAAGGCTGGGCAAAATAATTCACCCCTCCACTTT. The encoded protein is CASKAGQNNSPLHF.

A word on this clone: Different DNA sequences within this sample yield the same CDR3. V is TRBV19 and J is TRBJ2-5; D is unresolved. Between the trimmed V and J ends, which lost 5 bases and 2 bases, there was a span of 6 bases. The germline CDR1 and CDR2 sequences are LNHDA and SQIVND (reference sequence). The CDR3 spans 12 residues. CDR3 protein: CASSFSQETQYF. The CDR3 DNA follows: TGTGCCAGTAGTTTCTCGCAAGAGACCCAGTACTTC.

This clone was seen more than once but under ten times. Different DNA sequences within this sample yield the same CDR3. The chain has TRBV29-1 and TRBJ2-5, with a weak D call TRBD1 (6 bases). Looked up from germline, CDR1 is SQVTM and CDR2 is ANQGSEA. This CDR3 is built from 12 residues. Trimming pared 4 bases from V and 1 base from J, leaving 7 bases between. In DNA, the CDR3 is TGCAGCGTTGGGACAGCCCAAGAGACCCAGTACTTC. Its protein is CSVGTAQETQYF.

The J gene is TRBJ1-2, the V gene TRBV9, with D possibly TRBD1 on 5 matching bases. V was clipped by 0 bases and J by 0 bases, with 12 bases between them. The CDR3 runs to 16 residues. Germline V gives CDR1 SGDLS, CDR2 YYNGEE. CDR3 sequence (DNA): TGTGCCAGCAGCGTAGCGGGGGGAGGTACTAACTATGGCTACACCTTC. It specifies CASSVAGGGTNYGYTF.

The chain has TRBV15 and TRBJ2-5; 9 bases line up with TRBD1. CDR3 length equals 19 residues. Germline loops: CDR1 LNHNV, CDR2 YYDKDF (reference sequence). V shed 0 bases, J shed 2 bases, and the junction held 13 bases outside the gene matches. The CDR3 DNA is TGTGCCACCAGCAGAGATTACGTGGGACAGGGCGGAGGGCAAGAGACCCAGTACTTC. This gives the protein CATSRDYVGQGGGQETQYF.

The chain joins TRBV4-2 to TRBJ1-4; D gene ambiguous. The CDR3 loop spans 15 amino acids. The germline gives CDR1 LGHNA, CDR2 YNFKEQ. V was clipped by 0 bases and J by 8 bases, with 13 bases between them. The CDR3 bases are TGTGCCAGCAGCCAAGATCCAGAGGAGTTCGAAAAACTGTTTTTT. It encodes CASSQDPEEFEKLFF.

The genes are TRBV7-9 and TRBJ2-5; TRBD1 aligns across 8 bases. CDR3 length: 15 amino acids. CDR1 SEHNR and CDR2 FQNEAQ come from the germline V gene (reference sequence). The J segment lost 3 bases and the V segment lost 4 bases, leaving 7 bases of the junction unmatched. CDR3 sequence: CASSSRTGSEETQYF. Here the CDR3 DNA reads TGTGCCAGCAGCTCACGGACAGGGTCGGAAGAGACCCAGTACTTC.